These 13 T cell receptor beta chains originate from one sample sequenced in a study of OX40 agonist ivuxolimab in advanced cancers. Profiling relied on immunoSEQ multiplex PCR, and the TCRdb table lists in-frame clones only, not all of them. The repertoire holds about 43,000 clones, with around 87% as singletons. This sample comprised CD4+ or CD8+ T cells sorted from blood, obtained in a trial of the OX40 agonist ivuxolimab. All receptors come from an adult with an advanced solid tumor such as melanoma, head and neck, liver or kidney cancer.

The chain uses TRBV10-3 and TRBJ2-7; 9 bases fit TRBD2. This CDR3 is built from 14 residues. Germline CDR1 ENHRY, CDR2 SYGVKD. J was trimmed by 4 bases and V by 2 bases; bases with no gene match: 3. The CDR3 sequence: CAISEASGIYEQYF. The CDR3 DNA reads TGTGCCATCAGTGAGGCTAGCGGGATTTACGAGCAGTACTTC.

This chain links TRBV7-9 with TRBJ1-4; 7 nucleotides line up with TRBD1. Germline CDR1 and CDR2: SEHNR and FQNEAQ (reference sequence). The CDR3 consists of 15 residues. The junction had 8 bases not matched to a gene; V was cut back by 2 bases and J by 8 bases. The CDR3 protein is CASSLRGQWGEKLFF. The CDR3 bases are TGTGCCAGCAGCTTAAGGGGACAGTGGGGGGAAAAACTGTTTTTT. The entire variable domain, with the rest obtained from reference TRBV7-9 and TRBJ1-4, is as follows: DTGVSQNPRHKITKRGQNVTFRCDPISEHNRLYWYRQTLGQGPEFLTYFQNEAQLEKSRLLSDRFSAERPKGSFSTLEIQRTEQGDSAMYLCASSLRGQWGEKLFFGSGTQLSVL.

This rearrangement joins TRBV2 to TRBJ1-5; D possibly corresponds to TRBD1 (6 bases). Germline values: CDR1 SNHLY, CDR2 FYNNEI. Trimming stripped 6 bases from V and 5 bases from J, with 14 bases between. The CDR3 contains 14 residues. The CDR3 DNA is TGTGCCAGCAGAGGGGTCACAGGGCATCAGCCCCAGCATTTT. Protein: CASRGVTGHQPQHF.

This rearrangement joins TRBV10-3 to TRBJ1-5; D is perhaps TRBD1 (5 bases). The germline gives CDR1 ENHRY, CDR2 SYGVKD. The CDR3 length is 12 residues. V lost 4 bases to trimming and J lost 10 bases, with 11 bases between them. DNA for the CDR3: TGTGCCATCAGTGCGGGACGGGACCCCCAGCATTTT. It specifies CAISAGRDPQHF.

CDR3 loop: CSVPDRREGYYGYTF. The CDR3 bases are TGCAGCGTCCCGGACAGAAGGGAGGGCTACTATGGCTACACCTTC. The chain employs TRBV29-1 and TRBJ1-2, with D tentatively TRBD1 (6 bases). The germline V gene encodes CDR1 SQVTM and CDR2 ANQGSEA. The CDR3 has 15 amino acids. The V and J ends lost 6 bases and 3 bases respectively, with 20 bases between them.

V is TRBV11-2 and J is TRBJ2-7; 9 bases fit TRBD1. The CDR3 extends over 14 amino acids. V trimming: 5 bases; J trimming: 1 base; junction bases outside the gene matches: 3. From germline, CDR1 is SGHAT and CDR2 FQNNGV. The CDR3 region has the DNA TGTGCCAGCAGCCGGGGGACAGGGTCCTACGAGCAGTACTTC. Its protein is CASSRGTGSYEQYF.

The chain combines TRBV28 with TRBJ1-5; weak D call: TRBD1 (6 bases). Trimming took off 6 bases at V and 0 bases at J, with 6 bases between the two ends. The CDR3 totals 13 residues. The germline gives CDR1 MDHEN, CDR2 SYDVKM. CDR3 in DNA: TGTGCCAGCAGGACAGGTAGCAATCAGCCCCAGCATTTT. It is translated as CASRTGSNQPQHF.

The V and J genes are TRBV27 and TRBJ1-2; D unclear. Per germline, CDR1 MNHEY and CDR2 SMNVEV (reference sequence). CDR3 length: 16 amino acids. This CDR3 reads CASQGAGDVGNYGYTF. The CDR3 nucleotides read TGTGCTTCACAAGGAGCCGGGGATGTGGGCAACTATGGCTACACCTTC.

The chain employs TRBV4-1 and TRBJ2-1; TRBD2 matches at 12 bases. The V and J ends lost 4 bases and 7 bases, in that order; junction bases with no gene match: 8. CDR1 and CDR2 (germline): MGHRA, YSYEKL. This CDR3 comprises 16 residues. In DNA, the CDR3 is TGCGCCAGCAGCCGGGAGACTAGCGGGGGTATAAATGAGCAGTTCTTC. Protein product: CASSRETSGGINEQFF.

The rearrangement links TRBV4-1 to TRBJ2-3, with D perhaps matching TRBD2 (6 bases). Trimming left V 4 bases short and J 5 bases short, with 16 bases between. The CDR3 totals 15 residues. The germline V gene encodes CDR1 MGHRA and CDR2 YSYEKL. The DNA for the CDR3 is TGCGCCAGCAGCCCGCTGACTAGTGATAGAGATACGCAGTATTTT. Residues: CASSPLTSDRDTQYF.

The chain links TRBV7-9 to TRBJ2-1; 9 nucleotides match TRBD1. Germline trimming cut 1 base from V and 4 bases from J; bases unmatched to any gene: 2. Germline V lookup: CDR1 SEHNR, CDR2 FQNEAQ (reference sequence). CDR3 length: 15 residues. The chain's CDR3 is CASSLGDRDYNEQFF. CDR3 bases: TGTGCCAGCAGCTTAGGGGACAGGGATTACAATGAGCAGTTCTTC.

The chain carries TRBV6-1 and TRBJ1-2; D unresolved. CDR3 length: 15 amino acids. The germline V gene encodes CDR1 MNHNS and CDR2 SASEGT. With 4 bases removed from V and 4 bases from J, the gap between germline ends came to 16 bases. CDR3 sequence (DNA): TGTGCCAGCAGTGGGTCTGAGGTGTGGGGCTATGGCTACACCTTC. It encodes CASSGSEVWGYGYTF.

The chain recombines TRBV6-4 with TRBJ2-1; 9 bases agree with TRBD1. This CDR3 region has 15 residues. The germline CDR1 and CDR2 sequences are MRHNA and SNTAGT. Trimming at V came to 3 bases and at J to 4 bases, leaving 4 bases not matched to a gene. The CDR3 DNA is TGTGCCAGCAGTGAGGGGACAGGGTTTTACAATGAGCAGTTCTTC. Translating gives CASSEGTGFYNEQFF.